The present TCR beta chain was sequenced within a study of cytomegalovirus exposure and HLA in healthy donors (TCRdb year 2017). Describing the broader study: In an earlier analysis of some 610 of the donors, 250 to 300 Gb of sequence data and roughly 100 million unique TCR beta sequences from 150 million to 200 million T cells were reported. An early release that covered about 600 HLA-typed donors contained about 300 gigabases of sequencing data and tens of millions of unique TCR sequences. Of the approximately 400 genotyped donors, around 81% fell in the genetic ancestry cluster associated with self-reported Caucasian donors. The study was designed to test whether signatures of past pathogen exposure could be identified by cataloging public T cell receptors. Using immunosequencing, the study profiled T cell repertoires from some 670 subjects and related those repertoires to cytomegalovirus serostatus. Along with the approximately 620-subject first cohort, a separate validation cohort of roughly 110 different subjects was used. High-throughput TCR immunosequencing, statistical association of individual TCRs with disease status, and machine learning were combined to predict cytomegalovirus infection status. A later analysis re-examined previously published TCR beta repertoires from just over 650 donors and added high-resolution HLA genotyping to investigate patterns of TCR occurrence. The later analysis used no new phenotypic data to find candidate immune exposures, relying instead on TCR beta sequences and their occurrence across donors. An earlier analysis of around 580 of the donors used high-throughput TCR beta sequencing to judge whether each TCR beta V gene segment behaved as functional or pseudogenic. Donor age, sex, ethnicity and CMV serostatus were collected together with the repertoire data. A later genetic analysis used genome-wide SNP genotypes for about three fifths of the 666 donors, treating that subset as a discovery cohort. Every repertoire in the discovery cohort had been generated on one and the same sequencing platform. Class I and class II HLA loci were covered by the typing at four-digit resolution. Typing coverage differed by locus: A, B, C, DRB1 and DQB1 were typed in roughly 629-640 donors, DQA1 in 522, DPA1 in 600 to 610, and DPB1 in around 440. Four to six DR-DQ haplotypes were handled as single units for association and clustering, since linkage in the cohort was strong. Among some 410 genotyped donors of the cohort, an average of approximately 240,000 unique TCR beta nucleotide sequences was sequenced per donor, of which roughly 17% were non-productive.

The germline V gene specifies SGHDT as CDR1 and YYEEEE as CDR2. CDR3 length: 16 amino acids, cysteine to phenylalanine. Only the CDR3 DNA stays, 48 bases, in frame from base 1. Trimming takes 3 bases from V and 8 bases from J, and the germline ends sit 20 bases apart. Libraries were constructed by the immunoSEQ multiplex PCR assay. For the multiplex PCR, a mixture combining 60 forward primers for TCR Vbeta segments and 13 reverse primers for TCR Jbeta segments was used. Amplification of the CDR3 region of rearranged TCR beta genes was performed with a multiplex PCR assay on genomic DNA. Amplified TCR beta libraries were sequenced as 87-base-pair reads on the Illumina HiSeq System. The study's own analysis went as follows. Across the 500 to 700 repertoires, a later analysis counted about 81 million unique TCR beta chains, about 10 million of which were shared by at least two donors. Raw reads were error-corrected and collapsed into unique sequences by a nearest-neighbor algorithm in which closely related sequences were merged to remove PCR and sequencing errors. Alignment of CDR3 sequences to IMGT reference sequences was used to assign V, D and J gene segments. For a sequence to be retained, a match of at least six nucleotides was required to both a V gene segment and a J gene segment. Rearrangements were called productive when the CDR3 lacked stop codons and stayed in frame with V and J; all others were non-productive. Following IMGT convention, CDR3 was defined as the stretch from the second conserved V-encoded cysteine up to the conserved J-encoded phenylalanine. The earlier analysis of 500 to 650 of the donors excluded any sequence lacking an unambiguous match to a single V gene segment. An earlier analysis of some 500 of the donors classified V segments as functional when productive rearrangements were above 56.7% and as segregating when the standard deviation between donors was above 5%. A statistical classification framework was developed to diagnose cytomegalovirus status using the catalog of TCR beta chain sequences. In a later analysis, TCR nucleotide sequences were compared against IMGT/GENE-DB human TR gene sequences so that V and J genes could be assigned. A later analysis assigned CDR3 sequences and most-parsimonious VDJ recombination scenarios with the TCRdist pipeline. In a later analysis, each TCR beta chain was defined by its CDR3 amino acid sequence together with its V-gene family, and reads without a unique V-gene family were excluded. To address suspected cross-contamination and a sequencing artifact, a later analysis removed a few hundred highly shared, low-generation-probability nucleotide sequences. A later analysis calculated a clonal expansion index for each public chain from normalized within-repertoire ranks of inferred template counts. Generation probabilities in a later analysis came from a VDJ recombination model fitted to out-of-frame rearrangements, and those results were checked against IGoR. In a later analysis, TCR-TCR, TCR-HLA and TCR-CMV co-occurrence was scored with hypergeometric tests, and a repertoire-size bias correction was applied to TCR pairs. To estimate false discovery rates, a later analysis permuted the HLA or CMV assignments 20 times. In a later analysis, co-occurring TCRs were grouped with DBSCAN, and TCRdist sequence similarity was added when clustering was performed within HLA-allele-positive subsets. Repertoires with fewer than 30,000 or more than 120,000 public chains, plus five repertoires with anomalous nucleotide sharing, were excluded from co-occurrence clustering. In TCRdb, the immuneACCESS table is reduced to in-frame sequences with V and J assigned. These tables do not hold every clone; where another copy was compared, an unresolved V gene accounts for under half, and the others remain unexplained. That table is the source of V, J and clone size, and D and trimming were worked out from the DNA. In this sample the table shows roughly 100,000 clones, roughly an eighth of which occur a single time. In total, the top ten clones hold approximately 16% of the sample.

What the work shows at the level of the full study, not this receptor alone: A total of fewer than 200 TCR beta chains were listed by the study as associated with cytomegalovirus. The authors suggested that the approach could potentially be generalized to other disease states and immunological phenotypes. The sequencing pipeline was judged likely to have produced a cluster of highly shared sequence variants as a technical artifact. Specific HLA alleles were associated with more than 15,000 TCR beta sequences at a false discovery rate of 0.05 in a later analysis. Sequencing depth was assumed to be roughly uniform across donors in the presence/absence analyses, though that assumption may not hold. In a later genetic analysis, fewer N-insertions in productive TCRs were reported among donors in an Asian-associated ancestry cluster than the approximately 710-donor mean. A few of the identified cytomegalovirus-associated TCR beta chains were confirmed in vitro to be specific for cytomegalovirus antigens. Several of the top co-occurrence clusters appeared to be linked to parvovirus B19, influenza, CMV and Epstein-Barr virus, according to a later analysis. In a later analysis, the rate of TCR association differed among HLA loci, with DRB1 alleles having the most associated TCRs and HLA-C alleles having the fewest. The classifier was reported to diagnose cytomegalovirus status with high specificity and sensitivity in both the original cohort and the validation cohort. While some public TCRs were present in many individuals, most TCR sequences turned up only very rarely across donors. A further reported finding was that TCR beta sequences accurately predicted the HLA-A and HLA-B alleles for most subjects in the first cohort. Because counts were too low, more than 15 rarely observed V segments, including chromosome 9 orphons, were excluded from the earlier analysis of a few hundred of the donors. Assigning TCR associations to individual alleles was difficult when HLA alleles, especially DR and DQ, strongly co-occurred. A later genetic analysis associated a missense DCLRE1C variant with V-gene and J-gene trimming of TCR beta chains, and an independent cohort replicated the association. According to a later analysis, most CMV-associated TCR beta chains appeared to be HLA-restricted, and the HLA associations seemed to be driven largely by CMV exposure. A later analysis found that HLA-associated TCR beta chains were more clonally expanded and had lower generation probabilities than equally common non-associated chains. The 87-base-pair reads could not distinguish some IMGT-functional V segments, including TRBV6-2 and TRBV6-3, so those segments were excluded. Correlated functional status among segregating V segments might be attributable to linkage disequilibrium, but an unknown experimental factor could not be ruled out. Only TCR beta chains were sequenced in this cohort, and the absence of alpha or paired-chain data limited detectable features. Because HLA typing was unavailable for some donors at each locus, only the typed subset was used in association tests. Broadly in line with IMGT annotations, most TCR beta V segments showed up in productive rearrangements about 90% or about 30% of the time in an earlier analysis of approximately 600 of the donors. CMV serostatus was the only immune exposure information available for the cohort.

This clone was seen more than once but under ten times. The specificity of this receptor is unknown. The sample holds no much larger clone one base away, and base qualities are not on file. The cohort consisted of more than 650 healthy bone marrow donors. Cohort members were all nominally healthy when sampled, although unrecorded immune exposures were likely present. The donor was CMV seropositive and belonged to the group of some 290 seropositive cohort members. A peripheral blood sample was provided by each donor, and peripheral blood mononuclear cells were used for TCR beta sequencing. Genomic DNA was extracted from the blood cell samples with the Qiagen DNeasy Blood Extraction Kit.

The origin of this receptor is a man aged 35-49 years in good health and CMV-seropositive. Here the chain combines TRBV5-6 and TRBJ2-2; TRBD2 is a possible D gene, resting on 6 matching bases. The sequenced sample was PBMCs. The DNA sequence reads TGTGCCAGCAGCTATGGGCAGGGATTTAGCGGAGGGGAGCTGTTTTTT. The resulting protein is CASSYGQGFSGGELFF. This CDR3, with the reference TRBV5-6 and TRBJ2-2 proteins standing in past its ends, gives the full variable domain DAGVTQSPTHLIKTRGQQVTLRCSPKSGHDTVSWYQQALGQGPQFIFQYYEEEERQRGNFPDRFSGHQFPNYSSELNVNALLLGDSALYLCASSYGQGFSGGELFFGEGSRLTVL.